What follows are 15 T cell receptor beta chains derived from one specimen sequenced in a study of Ad26.COV2.S vaccination and SARS-CoV-2 variants. Using immunoSEQ multiplex PCR, the repertoire was profiled, and TCRdb retains in-frame clones only, with some absent. This table has 120,000 to 150,000 clones, about nine tenths appearing once. This material consisted of peripheral blood, taken after recovery from COVID-19. Receptors originate from a human donor who had recovered from COVID-19.

V usage is TRBV18 and J usage is TRBJ1-5, with 8 bases fitting TRBD1. Germline trimming cut 9 bases from V and 4 bases from J; bases unmatched to any gene: 8. CDR3 length: 14 residues. Germline assignment: CDR1 KGHSH and CDR2 LQKENI. CDR3 region: CASSKQGENQPQHF. In nucleotides, the CDR3 is TGTGCCAGTTCGAAACAGGGGGAGAATCAGCCCCAGCATTTT.

This clone was observed a handful of times. The chain has TRBV6-2 or TRBV6-3 and TRBJ2-1, with 8 nucleotides matching TRBD2. The CDR3 loop spans 15 amino acids. The germline V gene has CDR1 MNHEY and CDR2 SVGEGT. Trimming removed 5 bases from V and 6 bases from J; junction bases left unmatched: 9. The CDR3 loop reads CASSLLRGVGNEQFF. In DNA, the CDR3 is TGTGCCAGCAGTCTTCTGCGGGGGGTCGGCAATGAGCAGTTCTTC.

The chain employs TRBV2 and TRBJ1-2; the D is unclear. The CDR3 has 12 residues. Germline V gene data show CDR1 as SNHLY and CDR2 as FYNNEI. V was pared by 6 bases and J by 7 bases, with 12 bases between. The CDR3 nucleotides read TGTGCCAGCAGGGGTATAGGGCTTGGCTACACCTTC. Translated: CASRGIGLGYTF.

This clone appeared a single time. The rearrangement uses TRBV28 and TRBJ2-1; a weak D match, TRBD2 (5 bases). V was shortened by 5 bases and J by 1 base, with 27 bases between the two germline ends. This CDR3 spans 20 amino acids. Germline V gene sequence: CDR1 MDHEN, CDR2 SYDVKM. Here the CDR3 reads CASSGRRTRKAGESYNEQFF. The CDR3 DNA reads as TGTGCCAGCAGTGGCAGACGGACGAGGAAGGCGGGTGAGTCCTACAATGAGCAGTTCTTC.

The chain links TRBV19 to TRBJ1-4, with D tentatively TRBD1 (5 bases). The CDR3 runs to 14 residues. V lost 7 bases and J 4 bases, leaving 13 bases between the germline ends. Germline V lookup: CDR1 LNHDA, CDR2 SQIVND (reference sequence). The DNA of the CDR3 is TGTGCCAGTAAGAATGGGACCGGTAATGAAAAACTGTTTTTT. Translation gives CASKNGTGNEKLFF. Supplemented by reference TRBV19 and TRBJ1-4, the full variable domain reads DGGITQSPKYLFRKEGQNVTLSCEQNLNHDAMYWYRQDPGQGLRLIYYSQIVNDFQKGDIAEGYSVSREKKESFPLTVTSAQKNPTAFYLCASKNGTGNEKLFFGSGTQLSVL.

In this sample, this clone turned up once. The chain employs TRBV6-2 or TRBV6-3 and TRBJ2-1, with a possible D match to TRBD2 (6 bases). This CDR3 region has 12 residues. Trimming shortened V by 2 bases and J by 10 bases, and 9 bases separated the two germline ends. The germline gives CDR1 MNHEY, CDR2 SVGEGT. The DNA of the CDR3 is TGTGCCAGCAGTTACCTTGGGGGGGAGCAGTTCTTC. Protein: CASSYLGGEQFF.

The chain employs TRBV3-1 (or the pseudogene TRBV3-2) and TRBJ2-1; a weak D match, TRBD2 (6 bases). The CDR3 sequence is 17 residues long. V was shortened by 3 bases and J by 2 bases, with 17 bases between the two germline ends. CDR1 and CDR2 (germline): LGHDT, YNNKEL (reference sequence). CDR3 in DNA: TGTGCCAGCAGCCACGTGGCCCGGGACTCCCCCTACAATGAGCAGTTCTTC. Protein product: CASSHVARDSPYNEQFF.

The rearrangement joins TRBV2 to TRBJ1-4; tentatively, D is TRBD1 (5 bases). This CDR3 is built from 18 residues. The germline gives CDR1 SNHLY, CDR2 FYNNEI. Trimming took off 5 bases at V and 2 bases at J, with 21 bases between the two ends. CDR3 sequence (DNA): TGTGCCAGCAGTAGACTTCATCCACCGGGACGTACTAATGAAAAACTGTTTTTT. Encoded protein: CASSRLHPPGRTNEKLFF.

This clone came up once. The chain links TRBV11-2 to TRBJ1-2; D ambiguous. V was trimmed by 0 bases and J by 5 bases, leaving 13 bases between them. The CDR3 contains 15 residues. The germline CDR1 and CDR2 sequences are SGHAT and FQNNGV. The CDR3 spells CASSLDSTVLYGYTF. The CDR3 DNA follows: TGTGCCAGCAGCTTAGATAGCACAGTCCTTTATGGCTACACCTTC.

The chain joins TRBV4-3 to TRBJ2-1; D may be TRBD1 or TRBD2 (5 bases each). CDR1 and CDR2 (germline): LGHNA, YSLEER. The CDR3 consists of 18 residues. Trimming took 0 bases from V and 6 from J, leaving 21 bases between them. CDR3 residues: CASSQEALGDPISNEQFF. The CDR3, as DNA: TGCGCCAGCAGCCAAGAAGCTTTGGGGGACCCTATATCCAATGAGCAGTTCTTC.

The J gene is TRBJ1-1, the V gene TRBV6-2 or TRBV6-3; D uncertain. V lost 0 bases to trimming and J lost 4 bases, with 15 bases between them. Germline CDR1 and CDR2: MNHEY and SVGEGT. CDR3 length equals 16 residues. The CDR3 here is CASSYSTGRLSTEAFF. CDR3 DNA: TGTGCCAGCAGTTACTCGACCGGTCGGTTGAGCACTGAAGCTTTCTTT.

V gene TRBV10-2 combines with J gene TRBJ1-1, with D maybe TRBD1 (6 bases). CDR1 is WSHSY and CDR2 is SAAADI in the germline V gene. This CDR3 has 13 amino acids. Trimming took 4 bases from V and 4 from J, leaving 10 bases between them. The CDR3 nucleotides read TGCGCCAGCAGTGGCAGGGGAGGCACTGAAGCTTTCTTT. This codes for CASSGRGGTEAFF.

The V and J genes are TRBV28 and TRBJ1-1, with D hard to call. This CDR3 region has 12 residues. V dropped 6 bases and J dropped 1 base, with 6 bases sitting between them. CDR1 and CDR2 (germline): MDHEN, SYDVKM. This CDR3 reads CASSTPNTEAFF. The CDR3 DNA is TGTGCCAGCAGCACCCCGAACACTGAAGCTTTCTTT.

The V and J genes are TRBV30 and TRBJ1-2; TRBD1 is a possible D gene (5 bases). Germline V CDR1 and CDR2: GTSNPN, SVGIG (reference sequence). There are 14 residues in the CDR3. V lost 2 bases to trimming and J lost 2 bases, with 12 bases between them. In DNA, the CDR3 is TGTGCCTGGAGTCGTACCACAGGAAACTATGGCTACACCTTC. Its translation: CAWSRTTGNYGYTF. Full variable domain (rest looked up from reference TRBV30 and TRBJ1-2): SQTIHQWPATLVQPVGSPLSLECTVEGTSNPNLYWYRQAAGRGLQLLFYSVGIGQISSEVPQNLSASRPQDRQFILSSKKLLLSDSGFYLCAWSRTTGNYGYTFGSGTRLTVV.

The J gene is TRBJ1-3, the V gene TRBV5-1; no clear D. Germline loops: CDR1 SGHRS, CDR2 YFSETQ. The V end was cut by 4 bases, the J end by 0 bases, with 11 bases between. This CDR3 is 15 amino acids long. CDR3 in amino acids: CASSPGRASGNTIYF. As DNA, the CDR3 is TGCGCCAGCAGCCCAGGACGAGCCTCTGGAAACACCATATATTTT.